The rows below give T cell receptor beta chains drawn from one sample of a study of cytomegalovirus exposure and HLA in healthy donors. Sequenced by immunoSEQ multiplex PCR; TCRdb stores in-frame clones only, minus some. The data show tens of thousands of clones, with nearly 80% seen just once and roughly 4.2% held by the top ten. Sequenced: PBMCs. The origin of the receptors is a woman in her thirties or forties in good health and CMV-seropositive. Both conserved end residues are part of each CDR3. D genes are given only for firm matches. Some rows mark clone size as missing; the rest say once, few, many or name a class of expanded clone.

NA,NA,TRBJ1-5,TRBV5-1,CASSLAGVSNQPQHF,TGCGCCAGCAGCTTGGCCGGGGTTAGCAATCAGCCCCAGCATTTT
NA,NA,TRBJ1-4,TRBV6-1,CASSESWADEKLFF,TGTGCCAGCAGCGAATCGTGGGCCGATGAAAAACTGTTTTTT
TRBD2,NA,TRBJ2-4,TRBV30,CAWSVGRLAGRGQYF,TGTGCCTGGAGTGTAGGAAGACTAGCGGGACGAGGACAGTACTTC
TRBD2,NA,TRBJ2-2,TRBV28,CASSFQGLAGGPGTGELFF,TGTGCCAGCAGTTTCCAGGGACTAGCGGGAGGGCCGGGCACCGGGGAGCTGTTTTTT
NA,NA,TRBJ2-7,TRBV15,CATSARDEVNEQYF,TGTGCCACCAGCGCAAGAGATGAGGTTAACGAGCAGTACTTC
NA,NA,TRBJ2-2,TRBV9,CASSVARDTGELFF,TGTGCCAGCAGCGTAGCTCGTGACACCGGGGAGCTGTTTTTT
NA,NA,TRBJ2-3,TRBV5-4,CASSLGTFGTDTQYF,TGTGCCAGCAGCTTAGGGACATTCGGCACAGATACGCAGTATTTT
TRBD1,NA,TRBJ2-1,TRBV6-6,CASSLTGMGNEQFF,TGTGCCAGCAGTTTGACAGGGATGGGGAATGAGCAGTTCTTC
NA,NA,TRBJ1-2,TRBV14,CASSQLTLNSGYTF,TGTGCCAGCAGCCAATTAACTTTGAACAGTGGCTACACCTTC
TRBD2,NA,TRBJ2-3,TRBV7-3,CASSAQLAGGPDTQYF,TGTGCCAGCAGCGCTCAACTAGCGGGAGGGCCGGATACGCAGTATTTT
TRBD1,NA,TRBJ2-3,TRBV7-6,CASSTNRGPDTQYF,TGTGCCAGCAGCACCAACAGGGGCCCAGATACGCAGTATTTT
TRBD1,NA,TRBJ1-5,TRBV6-4,CASQPGQGNYSNQPQHF,TGTGCCAGCCAGCCGGGACAGGGCAACTATAGCAATCAGCCCCAGCATTTT
TRBD1,NA,TRBJ1-4,TRBV5-6,CASSLAYSGQDEKLFF,TGTGCCAGCAGCTTGGCGTATTCGGGACAGGATGAAAAACTGTTTTTT
TRBD2,NA,TRBJ2-1,TRBV28,CASRVTGLALYNEQFF,TGTGCCAGCAGAGTGACCGGACTAGCGTTATACAATGAGCAGTTCTTC
NA,NA,TRBJ1-1,TRBV29-1,CSVDQGSQNTEAFF,TGCAGCGTTGATCAGGGGTCTCAAAACACTGAAGCTTTCTTT
NA,NA,TRBJ2-1,TRBV11-1,CASSSDSVPHNEQFF,TGTGCCAGCAGCTCGGACAGTGTACCCCACAATGAGCAGTTCTTC
TRBD1,NA,TRBJ2-5,TRBV7-7,CASSIQGGVETQYF,TGTGCTAGCAGCATACAGGGGGGTGTAGAGACCCAGTACTTC
TRBD2,NA,TRBJ2-5,TRBV29-1,CSVKEVGGQETQYF,TGCAGCGTTAAGGAGGTGGGGGGGCAAGAGACCCAGTACTTC
TRBD2,NA,TRBJ2-1,TRBV5-6,CASTFGGGPRDEQFF,TGTGCCAGCACCTTCGGGGGAGGGCCTAGGGATGAGCAGTTCTTC
NA,NA,TRBJ2-7,TRBV30,CAWSVIAGEQYF,TGTGCCTGGAGTGTTATCGCGGGCGAGCAGTACTTC
TRBD1,NA,TRBJ2-7,TRBV6-5,CASSLGQGARNEQYF,TGTGCCAGCAGTCTTGGACAGGGGGCGAGGAACGAGCAGTACTTC
NA,NA,TRBJ2-7,TRBV27,CASSNQLPPAYEQYF,TGTGCCAGCAGCAATCAACTCCCACCGGCCTACGAGCAGTACTTC
NA,NA,TRBJ2-5,TRBV6-5,CASSYASHGETQYF,TGTGCCAGCAGTTACGCCTCTCACGGAGAGACCCAGTACTTC
TRBD2,once,TRBJ2-1,TRBV27,CASSPLAGGPYNEQFF,TGTGCCAGCAGCCCACTAGCGGGAGGGCCCTACAATGAGCAGTTCTTC
NA,NA,TRBJ2-1,TRBV19,CASTQTVYNEQFF,TGTGCCAGTACCCAAACGGTCTACAATGAGCAGTTCTTC
NA,NA,TRBJ2-7,TRBV28,CATHEAQGTEQYF,TGTGCCACCCACGAGGCCCAGGGGACCGAGCAGTACTTC
NA,NA,TRBJ1-5,TRBV27,CASSVTGFGQPQHF,TGTGCCAGCAGCGTGACAGGCTTCGGGCAGCCCCAGCATTTT
NA,NA,TRBJ2-1,TRBV2,CASSEGGPEQFF,TGTGCCAGCAGTGAAGGCGGCCCTGAGCAGTTCTTC
NA,few,TRBJ2-2,TRBV6-5,CASSESLDTGELFF,TGTGCCAGCAGTGAGAGTTTGGACACCGGGGAGCTGTTTTTT
TRBD1,NA,TRBJ2-6,TRBV19,CASSPLQGSGANVLTF,TGTGCCAGTAGTCCCTTACAGGGGTCTGGGGCCAACGTCCTGACTTTC
TRBD2,NA,TRBJ2-1,TRBV11-3,CASSLFPLAGPPYNEQFF,TGTGCCAGCAGCTTATTCCCACTAGCGGGTCCCCCTTACAATGAGCAGTTCTTC
TRBD2,NA,TRBJ2-3,TRBV4-2,CASSQDSGGRGTDTQYF,TGTGCCAGCAGCCAAGATAGTGGAGGGAGGGGCACAGATACGCAGTATTTT
TRBD1,NA,TRBJ2-7,TRBV9,CASSAGGEQYF,TGTGCCAGCAGCGCAGGGGGAGAGCAGTACTTC
NA,NA,TRBJ2-1,TRBV2,CASSVEAGHNEQFF,TGTGCCAGCAGTGTGGAAGCGGGCCACAATGAGCAGTTCTTC
NA,NA,TRBJ1-1,TRBV11-2,CASSPSQGMAWKGTEAFF,TGTGCCAGCAGCCCAAGCCAGGGGATGGCATGGAAGGGCACTGAAGCTTTCTTT
NA,NA,TRBJ1-5,TRBV4-3,CASSQSRGGGWPQHF,TGCGCCAGCAGCCAATCCCGCGGGGGCGGCTGGCCCCAGCATTTT
TRBD1,NA,TRBJ2-5,TRBV15,CATSRDRRPGETQYF,TGTGCCACCAGCAGGGACAGGCGCCCGGGGGAGACCCAGTACTTC
TRBD2,NA,TRBJ2-1,TRBV5-4,CASSSAGGPDGEQFF,TGTGCCAGCAGCTCGGCGGGAGGGCCGGACGGAGAGCAGTTCTTC
NA,few,TRBJ2-1,TRBV5-4,CASSSVGSLDEQFF,TGTGCCAGCAGCTCCGTCGGGAGTTTGGATGAGCAGTTCTTC
TRBD1,NA,TRBJ2-5,TRBV6-5,CASSNAGTGGETQYF,TGTGCCAGCAGTAATGCCGGGACAGGGGGGGAGACCCAGTACTTC
TRBD1,once,TRBJ2-5,TRBV14,CASSPTGTQETQYF,TGTGCCAGCAGTCCGACAGGGACCCAAGAGACCCAGTACTTC
NA,NA,TRBJ1-3,TRBV28,CASRPDFFSGNTIYF,TGTGCCAGCAGGCCAGACTTTTTCTCTGGAAACACCATATATTTT
NA,NA,TRBJ2-3,TRBV4-2,CASSQDSQNTDTQYF,TGTGCCAGCAGCCAAGATTCCCAAAACACAGATACGCAGTATTTT
NA,NA,TRBJ1-4,TRBV12-5,CASGLHPTNEKLFF,TGTGCTAGTGGTTTACATCCAACTAATGAAAAACTGTTTTTT
TRBD1,once,TRBJ1-4,TRBV13,CASSSQGAADEKLFF,TGTGCCAGCAGCTCCCAGGGGGCAGCGGATGAAAAACTGTTTTTT
NA,NA,TRBJ1-1,TRBV7-8,CASSLGLGAFF,TGTGCCAGCAGCTTAGGACTTGGAGCTTTCTTT
NA,NA,TRBJ1-1,TRBV19,CASSMAGRTNTEAFF,TGTGCCAGTAGTATGGCGGGACGGACTAACACTGAAGCTTTCTTT
TRBD2,few,TRBJ2-1,TRBV15,CATSRDAGAYNEQFF,TGTGCCACCAGCAGAGATGCGGGAGCCTACAATGAGCAGTTCTTC
NA,NA,TRBJ2-3,TRBV6-4,CASSDVRGGTDTQYF,TGTGCCAGCAGTGATGTCCGCGGAGGCACAGATACGCAGTATTTT